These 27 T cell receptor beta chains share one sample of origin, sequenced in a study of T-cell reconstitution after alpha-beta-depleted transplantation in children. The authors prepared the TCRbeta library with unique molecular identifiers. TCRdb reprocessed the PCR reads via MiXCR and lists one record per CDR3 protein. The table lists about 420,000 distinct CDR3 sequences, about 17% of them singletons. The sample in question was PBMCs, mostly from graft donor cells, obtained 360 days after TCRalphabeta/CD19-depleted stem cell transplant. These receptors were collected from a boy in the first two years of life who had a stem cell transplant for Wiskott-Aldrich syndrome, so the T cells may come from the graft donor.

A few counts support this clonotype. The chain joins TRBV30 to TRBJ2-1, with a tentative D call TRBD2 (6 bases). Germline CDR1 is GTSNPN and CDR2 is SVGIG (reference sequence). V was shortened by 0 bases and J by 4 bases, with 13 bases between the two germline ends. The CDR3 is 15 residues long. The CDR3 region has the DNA TGTGCCTGGAGTGTAGGGAGGAATCCATACAATGAGCAGTTCTTC. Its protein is CAWSVGRNPYNEQFF.

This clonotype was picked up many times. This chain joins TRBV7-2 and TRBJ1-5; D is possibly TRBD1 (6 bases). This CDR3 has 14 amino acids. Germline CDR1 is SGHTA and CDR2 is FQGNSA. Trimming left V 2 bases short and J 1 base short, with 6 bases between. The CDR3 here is CASSLTGSNQPQHF. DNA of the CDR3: TGTGCCAGCAGCTTAACAGGGAGCAATCAGCCCCAGCATTTT.

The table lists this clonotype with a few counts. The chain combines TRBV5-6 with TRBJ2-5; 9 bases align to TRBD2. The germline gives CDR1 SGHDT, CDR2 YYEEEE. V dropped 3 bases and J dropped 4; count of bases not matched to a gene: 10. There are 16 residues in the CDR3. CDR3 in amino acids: CASSWASGAEGETQYF. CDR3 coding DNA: TGTGCCAGCAGCTGGGCTAGCGGGGCAGAAGGAGAGACCCAGTACTTC. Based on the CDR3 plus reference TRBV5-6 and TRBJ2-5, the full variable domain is DAGVTQSPTHLIKTRGQQVTLRCSPKSGHDTVSWYQQALGQGPQFIFQYYEEEERQRGNFPDRFSGHQFPNYSSELNVNALLLGDSALYLCASSWASGAEGETQYFGPGTRLLVL.

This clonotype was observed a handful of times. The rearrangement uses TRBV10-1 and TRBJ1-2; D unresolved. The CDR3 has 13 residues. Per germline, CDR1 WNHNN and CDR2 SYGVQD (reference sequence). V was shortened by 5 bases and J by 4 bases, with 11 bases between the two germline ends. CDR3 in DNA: TGCGCCAGCAGTAGGGATTTTGGCTATGGCTACACCTTC. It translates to CASSRDFGYGYTF.

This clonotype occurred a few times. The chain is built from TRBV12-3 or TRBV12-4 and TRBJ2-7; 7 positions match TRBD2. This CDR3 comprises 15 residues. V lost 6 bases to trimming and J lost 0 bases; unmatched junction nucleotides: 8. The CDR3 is CASRPGGKYSYEQYF. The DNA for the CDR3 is TGTGCCAGCAGACCCGGGGGGAAATACTCCTACGAGCAGTACTTC.

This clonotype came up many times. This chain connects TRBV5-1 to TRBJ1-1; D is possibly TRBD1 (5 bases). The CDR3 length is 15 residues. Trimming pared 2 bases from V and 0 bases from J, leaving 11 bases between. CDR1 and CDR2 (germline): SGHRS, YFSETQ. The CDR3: CASSFRVPMNTEAFF. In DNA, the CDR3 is TGCGCCAGCAGCTTCAGGGTCCCTATGAACACTGAAGCTTTCTTT.

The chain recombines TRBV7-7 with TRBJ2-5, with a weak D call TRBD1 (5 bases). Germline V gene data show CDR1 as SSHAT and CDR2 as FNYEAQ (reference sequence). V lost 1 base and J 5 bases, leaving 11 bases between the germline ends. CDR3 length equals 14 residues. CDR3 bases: TGTGCCAGCAGCTTAGGTATAGGGGTGGAGACCCAGTACTTC. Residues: CASSLGIGVETQYF.

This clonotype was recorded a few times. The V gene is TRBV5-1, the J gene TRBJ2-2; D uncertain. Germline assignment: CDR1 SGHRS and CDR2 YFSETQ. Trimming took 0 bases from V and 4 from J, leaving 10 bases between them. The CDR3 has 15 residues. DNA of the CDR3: TGCGCCAGCAGCTTGGTTCGTCTAGGCACCGGGGAGCTGTTTTTT. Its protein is CASSLVRLGTGELFF.

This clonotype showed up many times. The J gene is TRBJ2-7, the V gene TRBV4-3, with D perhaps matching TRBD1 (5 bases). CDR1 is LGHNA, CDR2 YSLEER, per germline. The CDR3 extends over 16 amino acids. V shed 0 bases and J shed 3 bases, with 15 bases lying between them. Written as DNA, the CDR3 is TGCGCCAGCAGCCAAGATGTGGCAGGGTGGATCTACGAGCAGTACTTC. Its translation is CASSQDVAGWIYEQYF.

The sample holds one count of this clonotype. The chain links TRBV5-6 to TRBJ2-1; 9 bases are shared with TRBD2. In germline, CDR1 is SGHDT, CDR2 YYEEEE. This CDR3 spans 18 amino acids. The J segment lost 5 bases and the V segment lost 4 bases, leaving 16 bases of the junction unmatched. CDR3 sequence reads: CASSHDLVAGEGDNEQFF. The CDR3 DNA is TGTGCCAGCAGCCACGACCTCGTAGCGGGAGAGGGGGACAATGAGCAGTTCTTC.

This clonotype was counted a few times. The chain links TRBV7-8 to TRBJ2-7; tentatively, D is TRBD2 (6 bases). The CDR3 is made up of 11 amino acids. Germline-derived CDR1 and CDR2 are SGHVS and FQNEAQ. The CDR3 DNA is TGTGCTTCGCGGGGCATCTACGAGCAGTACTTC. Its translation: CASRGIYEQYF.

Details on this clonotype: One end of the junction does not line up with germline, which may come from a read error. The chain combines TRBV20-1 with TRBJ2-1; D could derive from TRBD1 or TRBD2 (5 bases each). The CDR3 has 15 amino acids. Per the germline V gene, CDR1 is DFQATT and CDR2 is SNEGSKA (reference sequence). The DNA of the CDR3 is TGCTGTGCTAGAGGGGCCCTCCGCTCCTACAATGAGCAGTTCTTC. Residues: CCARGALRSYNEQFF.

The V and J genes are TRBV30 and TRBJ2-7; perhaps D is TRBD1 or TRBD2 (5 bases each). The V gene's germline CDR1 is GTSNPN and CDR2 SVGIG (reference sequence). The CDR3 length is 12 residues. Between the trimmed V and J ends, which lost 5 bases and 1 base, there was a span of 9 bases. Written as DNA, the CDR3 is TGTGCCTGGGGGGGTAGTTCCTACGAGCAGTACTTC. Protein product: CAWGGSSYEQYF.

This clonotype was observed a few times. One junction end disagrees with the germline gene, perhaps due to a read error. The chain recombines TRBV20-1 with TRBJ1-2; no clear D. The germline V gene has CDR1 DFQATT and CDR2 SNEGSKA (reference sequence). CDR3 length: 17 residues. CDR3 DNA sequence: TGCTGTGCTAGGTCTTACGCTGGGTCAGGAGCTAACTATGGCTACACCTTC. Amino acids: CCARSYAGSGANYGYTF.

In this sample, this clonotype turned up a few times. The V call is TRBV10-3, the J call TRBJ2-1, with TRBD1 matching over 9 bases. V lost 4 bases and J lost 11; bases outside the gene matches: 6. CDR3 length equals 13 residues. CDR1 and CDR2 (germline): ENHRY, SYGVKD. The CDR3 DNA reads TGTGCCATCAGTGCTTTGGGACAGGGAAAGCAGTTCTTC. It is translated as CAISALGQGKQFF.

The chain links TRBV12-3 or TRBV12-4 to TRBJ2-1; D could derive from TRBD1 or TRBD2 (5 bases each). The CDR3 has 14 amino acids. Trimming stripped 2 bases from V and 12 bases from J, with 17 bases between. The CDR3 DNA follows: TGTGCCAGCAGTTTAATGGGGACCGTTAGAAGGCAGTTCTTC. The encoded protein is CASSLMGTVRRQFF.

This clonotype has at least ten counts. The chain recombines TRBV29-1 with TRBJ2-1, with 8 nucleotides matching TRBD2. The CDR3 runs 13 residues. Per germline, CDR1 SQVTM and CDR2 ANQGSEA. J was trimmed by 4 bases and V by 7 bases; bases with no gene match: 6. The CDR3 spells CSASGGPYNEQFF. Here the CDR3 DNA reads TGCAGCGCCTCGGGGGGGCCGTACAATGAGCAGTTCTTC.

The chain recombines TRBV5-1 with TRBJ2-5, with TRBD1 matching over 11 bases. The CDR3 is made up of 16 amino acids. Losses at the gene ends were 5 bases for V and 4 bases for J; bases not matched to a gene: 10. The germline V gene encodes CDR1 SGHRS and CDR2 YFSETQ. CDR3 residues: CASRLWLGQGGETQYF. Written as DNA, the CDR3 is TGCGCCAGCAGGTTGTGGCTGGGACAGGGGGGAGAGACCCAGTACTTC.

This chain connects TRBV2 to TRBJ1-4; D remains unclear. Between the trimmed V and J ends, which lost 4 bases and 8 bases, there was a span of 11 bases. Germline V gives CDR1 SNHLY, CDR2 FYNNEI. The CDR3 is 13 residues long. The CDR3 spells CASSVAKQEKLFF. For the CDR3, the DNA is TGTGCCAGCAGTGTAGCCAAACAGGAAAAACTGTTTTTT.

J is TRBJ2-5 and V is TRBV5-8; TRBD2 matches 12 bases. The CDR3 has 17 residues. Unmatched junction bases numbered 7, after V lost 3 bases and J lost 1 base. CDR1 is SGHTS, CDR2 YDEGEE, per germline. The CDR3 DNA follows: TGTGCCAGCAGCTCCCCACTAGCGGGGGGACCCCAAGAGACCCAGTACTTC. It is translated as CASSSPLAGGPQETQYF.

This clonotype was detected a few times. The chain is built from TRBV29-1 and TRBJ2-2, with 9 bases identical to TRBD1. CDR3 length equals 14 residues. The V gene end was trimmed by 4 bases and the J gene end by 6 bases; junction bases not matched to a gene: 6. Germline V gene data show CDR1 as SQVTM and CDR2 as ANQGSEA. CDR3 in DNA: TGCAGCGTTGTTTACAGGGGGCGATCCGGGGAGCTGTTTTTT. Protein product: CSVVYRGRSGELFF.

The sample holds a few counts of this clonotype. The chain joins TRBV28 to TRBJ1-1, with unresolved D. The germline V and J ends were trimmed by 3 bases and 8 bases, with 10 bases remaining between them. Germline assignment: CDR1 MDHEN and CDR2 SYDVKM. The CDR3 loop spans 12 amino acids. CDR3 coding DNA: TGTGCCAGCAGTTTGGCGGCTCTCGAAGCTTTCTTT. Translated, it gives CASSLAALEAFF. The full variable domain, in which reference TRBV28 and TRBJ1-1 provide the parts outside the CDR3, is DVKVTQSSRYLVKRTGEKVFLECVQDMDHENMFWYRQDPGLGLRLIYFSYDVKMKEKGDIPEGYSVSREKKERFSLILESASTNQTSMYLCASSLAALEAFFGQGTRLTVV.

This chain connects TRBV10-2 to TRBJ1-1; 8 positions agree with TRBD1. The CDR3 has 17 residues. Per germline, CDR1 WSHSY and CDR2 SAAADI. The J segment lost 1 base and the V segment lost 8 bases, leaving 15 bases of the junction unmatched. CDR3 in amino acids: CASLTTWTGRGNTEAFF. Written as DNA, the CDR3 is TGCGCCAGCCTCACCACTTGGACAGGGCGGGGGAACACTGAAGCTTTCTTT.

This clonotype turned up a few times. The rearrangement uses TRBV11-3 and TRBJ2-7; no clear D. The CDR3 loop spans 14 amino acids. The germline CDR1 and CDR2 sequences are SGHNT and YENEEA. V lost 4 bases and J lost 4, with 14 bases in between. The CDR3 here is CASSYRSYQYEQYF. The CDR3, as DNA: TGTGCCAGCAGCTACCGGTCCTACCAATACGAGCAGTACTTC.

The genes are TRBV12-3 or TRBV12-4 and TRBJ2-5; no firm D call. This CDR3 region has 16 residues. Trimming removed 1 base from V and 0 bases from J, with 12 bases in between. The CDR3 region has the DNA TGTGCCAGCAGTTTAGTTGGAAGTTGGTACCAAGAGACCCAGTACTTC. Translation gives CASSLVGSWYQETQYF.

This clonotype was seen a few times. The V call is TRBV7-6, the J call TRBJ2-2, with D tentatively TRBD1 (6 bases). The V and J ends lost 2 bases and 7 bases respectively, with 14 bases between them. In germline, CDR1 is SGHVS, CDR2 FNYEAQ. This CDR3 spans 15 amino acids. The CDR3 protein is CASSLPDQGHGELFF. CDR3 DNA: TGTGCCAGCAGCTTACCGGACCAGGGGCACGGGGAGCTGTTTTTT.

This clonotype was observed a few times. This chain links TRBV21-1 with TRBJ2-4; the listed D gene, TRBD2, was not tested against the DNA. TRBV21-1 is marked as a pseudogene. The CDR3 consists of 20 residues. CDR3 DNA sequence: TGTGCCAGCAGCAAAGGACCTGGCGCTAGCGGGAGGCTGGACAAAAACATTCAGTACTTC. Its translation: CASSKGPGASGRLDKNIQYF.